Following are 14 T cell receptor beta chains from one sample sequenced in a study of T cells in Graves' hyperthyroidism and ophthalmopathy. Researchers amplified the TCR beta CDR3 regions from RNA transcripts. During a first-round RT-PCR of the TCR CDR3, the HTBI primer set was used. TCRdb re-derived calls from the multiplex PCR reads in MiXCR, one entry per CDR3 protein. The table includes about 500,000 distinct CDR3 sequences, 40% to 50% detected once. Sequences were obtained from peripheral blood or thyroid tissue (not recorded which). The source is an adult woman with Graves' disease, either hyperthyroidism or ophthalmopathy (not recorded which).

The V call is TRBV30, the J call TRBJ1-1, with 7 positions matching TRBD1. The length of the CDR3 is 12 residues. Germline V gene sequence: CDR1 GTSNPN, CDR2 SVGIG (reference sequence). CDR3 residues: CAFRQGHTEAFF. The CDR3, as DNA: TGTGCTTTCCGACAGGGCCACACTGAAGCTTTCTTT.

A note on this clonotype: Given a much more abundant clone one base away, this may be a read error. The rearrangement uses TRBV12-3 or TRBV12-4 and TRBJ2-7; 8 nucleotides line up with TRBD2. This CDR3 is built from 14 residues. CDR3: CASNRGGRSYGQYF. The CDR3 coding sequence is TGTGCCAGCAACCGGGGGGGAAGGTCCTACGGGCAGTACTTC.

On this clonotype itself: The final CDR3 position lacks the conserved phenylalanine or tryptophan, pointing to a likely read error. The DNA is omitted, as the CDR3 cannot be located on it reliably, and the CDR3 follows TCRdb's listing. The gene calls are TRBV7-2 and TRBJ2-5; the D call TRBD1 from the table was never checked on the DNA. The germline V gene has CDR1 SGHTA and CDR2 FQGNSA. The CDR3 comprises 15 residues, both ends counted. The CDR3 spells CASSRGQGEGYTFGS.

DNA for the CDR3: TGCAGCGTTGTTAGAGGGGGAACAGTGTACGAGCAGTACTTC. Its protein product is CSVVRGGTVYEQYF. The chain couples TRBV20-1 to TRBJ2-7; weak D call: TRBD1 (6 bases). CDR3 length equals 14 residues. The germline gives CDR1 DFQATT, CDR2 SNEGSKA (reference sequence).

J is TRBJ2-5 and V is TRBV13; D is ambiguous. CDR1 is PRHDT and CDR2 is FYEKMQ in the germline V gene (reference sequence). The CDR3 covers 13 residues. V dropped 0 bases and J dropped 5 bases, with 7 bases sitting between them. The CDR3 DNA reads TGTGCCAGCAGCTTAGGGCAAATGGAGACCCAGTACTTC. Its translation is CASSLGQMETQYF.

This clonotype was counted many times. The chain recombines TRBV7-2 with TRBJ2-2, with a tentative D call TRBD2 (6 bases). Trimming left V 1 base short and J 6 bases short, with 9 bases between. The CDR3 extends over 14 amino acids. The germline V gene has CDR1 SGHTA and CDR2 FQGNSA. The CDR3 nucleotides read TGTGCCAGCAGCTTAGGGAGGGGTGCCGGGGAGCTGTTTTTT. Protein product: CASSLGRGAGELFF.

This clonotype was counted many times. The V and J genes are TRBV20-1 and TRBJ2-7, with TRBD2 matching over 9 bases. Germline V gene sequence: CDR1 DFQATT, CDR2 SNEGSKA (reference sequence). J lost 4 bases, V lost 6 bases, and 4 bases had no gene match. This CDR3 has 12 residues. As DNA, the CDR3 is TGCAGTGCCTTGGGACTAGCATACGAGCAGTACTTC. Protein: CSALGLAYEQYF.

This clonotype was detected a few times. The rearrangement links TRBV7-8 to TRBJ1-3; D is uncertain. This CDR3 is 13 amino acids long. V lost 5 bases, J lost 4 bases, and 9 bases lay in between. Looked up from germline, CDR1 is SGHVS and CDR2 is FQNEAQ. The DNA for the CDR3 is TGTGCCAGCAGCATAACAATGGGAAACACCATATATTTT. This sequence encodes CASSITMGNTIYF.

This clonotype occurred a few times. The chain is built from TRBV25-1 and TRBJ1-2; D not resolved. V gave up 8 bases and J gave up 4 bases, with 17 bases separating them. Germline CDR1 reads MGHDK; CDR2 reads SYGVNS. The CDR3 loop spans 14 amino acids. This chain's CDR3 is CASRNKFPGYGYTF. In DNA form, the CDR3 reads TGTGCCAGCCGAAACAAGTTCCCAGGCTATGGCTACACCTTC.

Note on this clonotype: Because the CDR3's place on the DNA is in doubt, the DNA is left out and the CDR3 is given as listed by TCRdb. The rearrangement uses TRBV25-1 and TRBJ1-1. The CDR3 adds up to 18 amino acids, both ends counted. Germline-derived CDR1 and CDR2 are MGHDK and SYGVNS. This CDR3 is CASSIYLCSGGGNTEAFF.

In this sample, this clonotype turned up a few times. The chain combines TRBV19 with TRBJ2-5; D is uncertain. V lost 7 bases and J lost 13, with 10 bases in between. Germline CDR1 LNHDA, CDR2 SQIVND (reference sequence). The CDR3 loop spans 9 amino acids. The CDR3 sequence is CASIHPGYF. CDR3 DNA: TGTGCCAGTATCCACCCGGGGTACTTC.

This chain joins TRBV5-6 and TRBJ2-2, with TRBD1 as a possible D gene (5 bases). Trimming removed 2 bases at V and 1 base at J, with 12 bases between. The germline gives CDR1 SGHDT, CDR2 YYEEEE. There are 16 residues in the CDR3. CDR3 region: CASSFEGHVNTGELFF. The DNA for the CDR3 is TGTGCCAGCAGCTTTGAAGGACACGTGAACACCGGGGAGCTGTTTTTT. Full variable domain (rest looked up from reference TRBV5-6 and TRBJ2-2): DAGVTQSPTHLIKTRGQQVTLRCSPKSGHDTVSWYQQALGQGPQFIFQYYEEEERQRGNFPDRFSGHQFPNYSSELNVNALLLGDSALYLCASSFEGHVNTGELFFGEGSRLTVL.

The V and J genes are TRBV12-3 or TRBV12-4 and TRBJ1-6; the D gene is possibly TRBD1 (5 bases). V lost 8 bases and J lost 9, with 14 bases in between. This CDR3 region has 13 residues. CDR3 nucleotide sequence: TGTGCCAGCCAGGACACTGGCAGTTCACCCCTCCACTTT. Residues: CASQDTGSSPLHF.

This clonotype was observed a handful of times. The chain couples TRBV5-1 to TRBJ1-4; 8 nucleotides line up with TRBD1. CDR1 is SGHRS and CDR2 is YFSETQ in the germline V gene. Trimming cost V 5 bases and J 5 bases; bases outside gene matches: 11. This CDR3 is 16 amino acids long. The CDR3 nucleotides are TGCGCCAGCAGTTTCCTAGGACAGGGACAAAATGAAAAACTGTTTTTT. Translation: CASSFLGQGQNEKLFF.